Given below is one T cell receptor (beta chain) in context. Its antigen remains unknown. The data belong to a study of T cell responses to AZD1222 COVID-19 vaccine. The table came from immunoSEQ multiplex PCR; TCRdb's copy has only in-frame clones and leaves some out. This table has 150,000 to 200,000 clones, 85% to 90% appearing once. V lost 5 bases and J lost 1, with 19 bases in between. CDR3 size: 17 residues. Germline loops: CDR1 MDHEN, CDR2 SYDVKM. Study-wide points: Just a handful of AZD1222 recipients were seropositive at baseline. After the peak T cell response, and only then, were repertoires sampled. Increases in Spike-specific TCR breadth and depth were seen after two AZD1222 doses.

Here the sequenced sample was peripheral blood, taken 28 days after the second dose of the MenACWY control vaccine. The TCR comes from an adult who received the MenACWY meningococcal vaccine as a control. The chain is built from TRBV28 and TRBJ2-3; D could derive from TRBD1 or TRBD2 (5 bases each). The CDR3 nucleotides read TGTGCCAGCAGTCCCCCTATGGGCTTGGGGGGCACAGATACGCAGTATTTT. Amino acids: CASSPPMGLGGTDTQYF.